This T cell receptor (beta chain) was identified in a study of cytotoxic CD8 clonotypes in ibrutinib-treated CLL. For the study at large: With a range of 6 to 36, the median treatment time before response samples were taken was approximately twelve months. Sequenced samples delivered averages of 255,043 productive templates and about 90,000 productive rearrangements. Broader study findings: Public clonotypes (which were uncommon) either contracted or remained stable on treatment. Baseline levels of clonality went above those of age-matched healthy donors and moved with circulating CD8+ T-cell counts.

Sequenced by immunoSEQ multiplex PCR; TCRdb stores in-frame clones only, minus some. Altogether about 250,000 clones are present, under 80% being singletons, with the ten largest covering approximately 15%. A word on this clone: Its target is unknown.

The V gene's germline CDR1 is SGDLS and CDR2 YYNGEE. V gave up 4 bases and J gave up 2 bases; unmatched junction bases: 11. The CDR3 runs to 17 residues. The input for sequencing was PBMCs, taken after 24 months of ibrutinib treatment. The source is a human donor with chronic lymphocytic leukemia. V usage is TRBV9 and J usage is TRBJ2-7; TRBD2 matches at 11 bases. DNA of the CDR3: TGTGCCAGCAGCCCCCCCGCCGGGACTAGCGGTACCTACGAGCAGTACTTC. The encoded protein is CASSPPAGTSGTYEQYF.